Each of the 32 T cell receptor beta chains below was sequenced from the same sample in a study of blood T cell repertoires in COVID-19. Here immunoSEQ multiplex PCR was the method, and the copy in TCRdb shows in-frame clones only, minus some. The data contain about 300,000 clones, 65% to 90% of them seen just once; the ten biggest clones take up around 4%. The sequenced sample was PBMCs or T cells enriched from blood (not recorded which). The receptor source for this set is a man in his thirties or forties who had recovered from COVID-19.

The chain uses TRBV27 and TRBJ1-5; D gene ambiguous. The CDR3 length is 14 residues. Trimming stripped 3 bases from V and 3 bases from J, with 9 bases between. The germline V gene encodes CDR1 MNHEY and CDR2 SMNVEV (reference sequence). The CDR3 bases are TGTGCCAGCAGTTTGTGGCAGGACAATCAGCCCCAGCATTTT. Translated: CASSLWQDNQPQHF.

The chain employs TRBV7-2 and TRBJ2-2, with TRBD2 identical over 13 bases. CDR3 size: 16 residues. After removal of 8 bases from V and 5 bases from J, the junction contained 8 bases not matched to a gene. CDR1 SGHTA and CDR2 FQGNSA come from the germline V gene. CDR3 in amino acids: CASRGGLAGRTGELFF. In DNA, the CDR3 is TGTGCCAGCCGTGGGGGACTAGCGGGAAGGACCGGGGAGCTGTTTTTT.

This clone was seen a handful of times. The chain carries TRBV6-1 and TRBJ2-3, with D tentatively TRBD1 (6 bases). Looked up from germline, CDR1 is MNHNS and CDR2 is SASEGT. The CDR3 has 16 residues. Between the trimmed V and J ends, which lost 1 base and 2 bases, there was a span of 13 bases. The CDR3 here is CASSEVMGATTDTQYF. The CDR3 coding sequence is TGTGCCAGCAGTGAAGTCATGGGGGCTACCACAGATACGCAGTATTTT.

CDR3: CATSASGNTNYGYTF. For the CDR3, the DNA is TGTGCCACCAGTGCTTCAGGGAATACTAACTATGGCTACACCTTC. V gene TRBV24-1 combines with J gene TRBJ1-2, with D tentatively TRBD1 (5 bases). The CDR3 runs 15 residues. Germline V gene lookup returns CDR1 KGHDR and CDR2 SFDVKD. V was clipped by 5 bases and J by 0 bases, with 12 bases between them.

This clone was seen more than once but under ten times. This sequence joins TRBV2 and TRBJ2-2; 8 nucleotides line up with TRBD1. The junction had 9 bases not matched to a gene; V was cut back by 5 bases and J by 1 base. The germline V gene has CDR1 SNHLY and CDR2 FYNNEI. The CDR3 spans 17 residues. This chain's CDR3 is CASSPGQGRMNTGELFF. In nucleotides, the CDR3 is TGTGCCAGCAGTCCTGGACAGGGCCGAATGAACACCGGGGAGCTGTTTTTT.

V and J are TRBV11-2 and TRBJ2-3; possible D gene TRBD2, 6 bases. Germline V gene sequence: CDR1 SGHAT, CDR2 FQNNGV. The CDR3 consists of 14 residues. V dropped 5 bases and J dropped 4 bases, with 13 bases sitting between them. The DNA for the CDR3 is TGTGCCAGCAGCGTCCACCTAGCGTCAGATACGCAGTATTTT. It encodes CASSVHLASDTQYF.

The count of this clone is one. The chain couples TRBV11-3 to TRBJ1-4; TRBD1 is a possible D gene (6 bases). CDR3 length: 12 residues. V dropped 5 bases and J dropped 7 bases, with 8 bases sitting between them. The germline CDR1 and CDR2 sequences are SGHNT and YENEEA. The CDR3 reads CASSAQGEKLFF. CDR3 in DNA: TGTGCCAGCAGCGCACAGGGTGAAAAACTGTTTTTT.

CDR3 DNA: TGTGCCATCAGTGACCCGGGAGGCTCCTACGAGCAGTACTTC. Translating gives CAISDPGGSYEQYF. The chain combines TRBV10-3 with TRBJ2-7; TRBD2 aligns across 7 bases. Germline trimming cut 3 bases from V and 0 bases from J; bases unmatched to any gene: 2. This CDR3 has 14 residues. Germline V gene data show CDR1 as ENHRY and CDR2 as SYGVKD.

This chain joins TRBV11-3 and TRBJ2-2; TRBD2 matches 8 bases. The CDR3 has 15 amino acids. Trimming cost V 6 bases and J 5 bases; bases outside gene matches: 8. The germline CDR1 and CDR2 sequences are SGHNT and YENEEA. The CDR3 sequence is CASRRLGLGTGELFF. In nucleotides, the CDR3 is TGTGCCAGCAGGCGATTGGGACTAGGAACCGGGGAGCTGTTTTTT.

The chain couples TRBV4-2 to TRBJ2-5; 11 positions agree with TRBD2. V lost 3 bases and J lost 2; bases outside the gene matches: 8. The CDR3 is 17 residues long. The germline V gene encodes CDR1 LGHNA and CDR2 YNFKEQ. Here the CDR3 DNA reads TGTGCCAGCAGCCAGCAAACTAGCGGGGGTGGTCAAGAGACCCAGTACTTC. It specifies CASSQQTSGGGQETQYF.

The gene calls are TRBV3-1 (or the pseudogene TRBV3-2) and TRBJ2-3; TRBD2 aligns across 10 bases. Germline trimming cut 1 base from V and 2 bases from J; bases unmatched to any gene: 6. Germline CDR1 reads LGHDT; CDR2 reads YNNKEL (reference sequence). The CDR3 has 17 amino acids. DNA of the CDR3: TGTGCCAGCAGCCAAGCTGGAGCGGGAGGGGTCACAGATACGCAGTATTTT. This sequence encodes CASSQAGAGGVTDTQYF.

The chain links TRBV12-3 or TRBV12-4 to TRBJ1-2, with D hard to call. There are 13 residues in the CDR3. Trimming cost V 6 bases and J 4 bases, with 12 bases left between them. This chain's CDR3 is CASSPLPGYGYTF. The CDR3 DNA reads TGTGCCAGCAGCCCGCTCCCCGGCTATGGCTACACCTTC.

CDR3 in amino acids: CASSLLREGYEQYF. In DNA, the CDR3 is TGTGCCAGCAGCTTGCTCAGGGAGGGCTACGAGCAGTACTTC. The chain is built from TRBV7-8 and TRBJ2-7, with TRBD2 matching 7 bases. Germline assignment: CDR1 SGHVS and CDR2 FQNEAQ. J lost 3 bases, V lost 3 bases, and 5 bases had no gene match. CDR3 size: 14 residues.

There are many counts of this clone. The chain links TRBV15 to TRBJ1-2, with D hard to call. CDR1 and CDR2 (germline): LNHNV, YYDKDF (reference sequence). Trimming took off 8 bases at V and 8 bases at J, with 9 bases between the two ends. This CDR3 contains 10 residues. The CDR3, as DNA: TGTGCCACCCGAGTTCTGGGCTACACCTTC. Protein: CATRVLGYTF.

The V and J genes are TRBV18 and TRBJ1-4; 8 bases agree with TRBD1. V was clipped by 1 base and J by 4 bases; unmatched bases: 5. The CDR3 contains 16 residues. CDR1 is KGHSH, CDR2 LQKENI, per germline. The CDR3 DNA reads TGTGCCAGCTCACCACAACGACAGGGGAATAATGAAAAACTGTTTTTT. It specifies CASSPQRQGNNEKLFF. The whole variable domain, filled in from reference TRBV18 and TRBJ1-4, reads NAGVMQNPRHLVRRRGQEARLRCSPMKGHSHVYWYRQLPEEGLKFMVYLQKENIIDESGMPKERFSAEFPKEGPSILRIQQVVRGDSAAYFCASSPQRQGNNEKLFFGSGTQLSVL.

Here the CDR3 reads CASNRQGGNTEAFF. CDR3 nucleotide sequence: TGTGCCAGCAATAGACAGGGAGGGAACACTGAAGCTTTCTTT. This chain connects TRBV2 to TRBJ1-1; 7 positions agree with TRBD1. The CDR3 is 14 residues long. Per germline, CDR1 SNHLY and CDR2 FYNNEI. J gave up 1 base and V 7 bases, and 6 bases lay outside the gene matches.

This clone was seen a single time. The chain links TRBV27 to TRBJ1-1; 7 positions match TRBD1. Germline-derived CDR1 and CDR2 are MNHEY and SMNVEV (reference sequence). V lost 6 bases, J lost 9 bases, and 16 bases stayed unmatched. The CDR3 contains 15 residues. The DNA of the CDR3 is TGTGCCAGCAGCAGACAGGGTGGCCCCCCGCCGAAAGCTTTCTTT. Translating gives CASSRQGGPPPKAFF.

The chain couples TRBV24-1 to TRBJ2-1, with D possibly matching TRBD1 (5 bases). Deletions cut 3 bases from V and 10 bases from J, with 9 bases between. The length of the CDR3 is 12 residues. From germline, CDR1 is KGHDR and CDR2 SFDVKD. The CDR3 loop reads CATSDVGPEQFF. CDR3 DNA sequence: TGTGCCACCAGTGATGTGGGGCCCGAGCAGTTCTTC.

The chain uses TRBV15 and TRBJ1-2; the match to TRBD1 covers 7 bases. The CDR3 extends over 16 amino acids. V was pared by 2 bases and J by 2 bases, with 8 bases of the junction left unmatched. Germline V gene lookup returns CDR1 LNHNV and CDR2 YYDKDF (reference sequence). The CDR3 is CATSRPRGQLNYGYTF. CDR3 in DNA: TGTGCCACCAGCAGACCCAGGGGACAGTTAAACTATGGCTACACCTTC. Complete variable domain (other parts from reference TRBV15 and TRBJ1-2): DAMVIQNPRYQVTQFGKPVTLSCSQTLNHNVMYWYQQKSSQAPKLLFHYYDKDFNNEADTPDNFQSRRPNTSFCFLDIRSPGLGDTAMYLCATSRPRGQLNYGYTFGSGTRLTVV.

V is TRBV4-1 and J is TRBJ2-1, with 12 nucleotides matching TRBD2. The germline V gene encodes CDR1 MGHRA and CDR2 YSYEKL. The CDR3 spans 18 residues. With V trimmed by 4 bases and J by 8 bases, 15 bases remained unmatched. CDR3 sequence reads: CASSLSAATSGSRDEQFF. CDR3 bases: TGCGCCAGCAGCCTTTCAGCCGCGACTAGCGGGAGCCGAGATGAGCAGTTCTTC.

This clone is a singleton in its sample. This chain uses TRBV11-3 with TRBJ1-1, with unresolved D. CDR1 and CDR2 from the germline V gene are SGHNT and YENEEA. V lost 5 bases and J 4 bases, leaving 14 bases between the germline ends. This CDR3 region has 14 residues. CDR3 amino acids: CASSLVVRGTEAFF. The CDR3 DNA reads TGTGCCAGCAGCCTAGTAGTACGAGGCACTGAAGCTTTCTTT.

The chain has TRBV5-1 and TRBJ2-7; D is possibly TRBD1 (6 bases). The CDR3 extends over 18 amino acids. V was trimmed by 0 bases and J by 2 bases, leaving 21 bases between them. From germline, CDR1 is SGHRS and CDR2 YFSETQ. CDR3 DNA sequence: TGCGCCAGCAGCTTGGGCCCAGTCGACCGGGACACTCCCTACGAGCAGTACTTC. This gives the protein CASSLGPVDRDTPYEQYF. The whole variable domain, filled in from reference TRBV5-1 and TRBJ2-7, reads KAGVTQTPRYLIKTRGQQVTLSCSPISGHRSVSWYQQTPGQGLQFLFEYFSETQRNKGNFPGRFSGRQFSNSRSEMNVSTLELGDSALYLCASSLGPVDRDTPYEQYFGPGTRLTVT.

The chain carries TRBV13 and TRBJ2-2; weak D call: TRBD1 (5 bases). Looked up from germline, CDR1 is PRHDT and CDR2 is FYEKMQ (reference sequence). Between the trimmed V and J ends, which lost 2 bases and 1 base, there was a span of 14 bases. The CDR3 extends over 17 amino acids. The CDR3 loop is CASSLRSRGRNTGELFF. CDR3 nucleotide sequence: TGTGCCAGCAGCTTACGGTCTAGGGGCCGGAACACCGGGGAGCTGTTTTTT.

This chain uses TRBV4-1 with TRBJ2-5; TRBD2 matches at 9 bases. CDR3 length equals 20 residues. The germline CDR1 and CDR2 sequences are MGHRA and YSYEKL. V lost 1 base to trimming and J lost 2 bases; unmatched junction nucleotides: 17. DNA for the CDR3: TGCGCCAGCAGCCAAGTACCGGGTAGGGAGCTAGCGGGGCTTCAAGAGACCCAGTACTTC. This encodes CASSQVPGRELAGLQETQYF.

About this clone itself: The same CDR3 is also encoded by other DNA sequences in this sample. The rearrangement links TRBV11-2 to TRBJ2-5; 9 nucleotides agree with TRBD2. Losses at the gene ends were 3 bases for V and 5 bases for J; bases not matched to a gene: 4. Looked up from germline, CDR1 is SGHAT and CDR2 is FQNNGV. This CDR3 region has 14 residues. This CDR3 is CASSLAGGRETQYF. The CDR3, as DNA: TGTGCCAGCAGCTTGGCGGGAGGGAGGGAGACCCAGTACTTC.

This rearrangement joins TRBV7-9 to TRBJ1-6, with TRBD1 matching over 8 bases. Germline CDR1 SEHNR, CDR2 FQNEAQ (reference sequence). J gave up 8 bases and V 2 bases, and 8 bases lay outside the gene matches. This CDR3 comprises 16 residues. The CDR3 sequence is CASSLSLTGAYSPLHF. The CDR3 DNA follows: TGTGCCAGCAGCTTATCCCTGACAGGGGCGTATTCACCCCTCCACTTT.

The rearrangement joins TRBV13 to TRBJ2-1; 9 bases are a match to TRBD2. Germline loops: CDR1 PRHDT, CDR2 FYEKMQ (reference sequence). J was trimmed by 5 bases and V by 9 bases; bases with no gene match: 8. The CDR3 runs to 14 residues. CDR3 bases: TGTGCCAGTAAGAGACTAGCGGTTCACAATGAGCAGTTCTTC. This translates into CASKRLAVHNEQFF.

J is TRBJ2-7 and V is TRBV3-1 (or the pseudogene TRBV3-2); TRBD1 aligns across 7 bases. Germline CDR1 reads LGHDT; CDR2 reads YNNKEL (reference sequence). The CDR3 consists of 15 residues. Germline trimming cut 1 base from V and 4 bases from J; bases unmatched to any gene: 7. The CDR3 coding sequence is TGTGCCAGCAGCCAAGGGAAGACAGGGCGGTACGAGCAGTACTTC. The encoded protein is CASSQGKTGRYEQYF.

The V call is TRBV19, the J call TRBJ1-5; 7 bases align to TRBD1. The CDR3 consists of 18 residues. CDR1 and CDR2 from the germline V gene are LNHDA and SQIVND (reference sequence). V shed 6 bases and J 0 bases; nucleotides not matched to a gene: 14. The chain's CDR3 is CASSPIGTVLYSNQPQHF. The CDR3 DNA reads TGTGCCAGTAGCCCGATCGGGACAGTCCTTTATAGCAATCAGCCCCAGCATTTT.

The CDR3 nucleotides are TGTGCCAGCAGCGAGCGGGGGGGTACGAATAATTCACCCCTCCACTTT. It translates to CASSERGGTNNSPLHF. This rearrangement joins TRBV5-4 to TRBJ1-6; D is perhaps TRBD1 (5 bases). Trimming removed 4 bases from V and 5 bases from J, with 16 bases in between. The CDR3 has 16 residues. CDR1 SGHNT and CDR2 YYREEE come from the germline V gene (reference sequence).

The V gene is TRBV6-5, the J gene TRBJ1-3; perhaps TRBD1 as D (5 bases). Germline lookup yields CDR1 MNHEY and CDR2 SVGAGI. V lost 6 bases and J lost 2, with 14 bases in between. This CDR3 spans 15 amino acids. CDR3 nucleotide sequence: TGTGCCAGCAGCACGCCAGGGCTCACTGGAAACACCATATATTTT. It yields the protein CASSTPGLTGNTIYF.

This clone appeared once. The CDR3 loop reads CASSASRQASSYNEQFF. Here the CDR3 DNA reads TGTGCCAGCAGTGCCTCCAGACAGGCTAGCTCCTACAATGAGCAGTTCTTC. The J gene is TRBJ2-1, the V gene TRBV6-1; D might be TRBD1 (6 bases). The germline gives CDR1 MNHNS, CDR2 SASEGT. The V and J ends lost 4 bases and 0 bases respectively, with 16 bases between them. The CDR3 length is 17 residues.